This T cell receptor (beta chain) was profiled in a study of blood T cell repertoires in COVID-19. Study overall: Sites across the United States, Italy and Spain contributed samples from acute and convalescent COVID-19. T cells, B-cell-depleted T cells, or PBMCs supplied cDNA or gDNA.

CDR3 size: 15 residues. CDR1 and CDR2 from the germline V gene are ENHRY and SYGVKD. The trim removed 8 bases at V and 4 bases at J, leaving 2 bases unmatched. Per the original data handling: Scientists estimated how many nucleated cells there were by amplifying reference gene primers. Data came from immunoSEQ multiplex PCR; TCRdb stores just in-frame clones and leaves some out. V, J and clone size are those of that table, while D and trimming were read from the DNA. Here the sample spans 110,000 to 150,000 clones, roughly 89% being singletons. The chain joins TRBV10-3 to TRBJ2-1, with 16 bases that match TRBD2. Sequences were obtained from peripheral blood. This sequence originates from a woman aged 40 to 49 with acute or convalescent COVID-19. The CDR3 loop reads CAIGTSGGAYNEQFF. The CDR3 region has the DNA TGTGCCATCGGGACTAGCGGGGGGGCATACAATGAGCAGTTCTTC.